Given below is one TCR beta chain in context. Its target is unknown. Method: immunoSEQ multiplex PCR; TCRdb's copy keeps in-frame clones and lacks some. The sample has about 150,000 clones, around 93% seen once; the top ten hold approximately 4.8%. These data are taken from a study of T cell responses to AZD1222 COVID-19 vaccine. General study points: Spike-specific TCRs gained breadth and depth after people received two AZD1222 doses. Along spike, vaccine-associated CD4 TCRs were found throughout, with dominance at 160-218 and 743-854. White British donors predominated, females outnumbered males, and clonal diversity was possibly underestimated. Unmutated variant regions are reportedly targeted by nearly half of spike-specific TCRs.

CDR1 and CDR2 (germline): SGHDN, FVKESK. The CDR3 totals 19 residues. V lost 4 bases to trimming and J lost 2 bases; unmatched junction nucleotides: 8. The receptor was isolated from an adult in good health. The rearrangement uses TRBV14 and TRBJ2-1; 16 bases match TRBD2. The source material was peripheral blood, sampled on day 0 of AZD1222 vaccination. The CDR3 DNA is TGTGCCAGCAGCCCGTTCCAGGGACTAGCGGGAGGGCCCTACAATGAGCAGTTCTTC. It is translated as CASSPFQGLAGGPYNEQFF.